This T cell receptor beta chain emerged from a study of blood T cell repertoires in COVID-19. Across the study: From the United States, Italy and Spain came samples of acute and convalescent COVID-19. Sample material is recorded as cDNA or gDNA derived from T cells, B-cell-depleted T cells, or PBMCs.

Profiling relied on immunoSEQ multiplex PCR, and the TCRdb table lists in-frame clones only, not all of them. The sample has roughly 68,000 clones, around 87% seen once. The germline V gene encodes CDR1 SEHNR and CDR2 FQNEAQ (reference sequence). Trimming shortened V by 2 bases and J by 1 base, and 11 bases separated the two germline ends. The CDR3 runs 15 residues. The receptor was derived from a man aged 50 or older with active COVID-19. Sequencing input: peripheral blood. The chain carries TRBV7-9 and TRBJ1-2, with a possible D match to TRBD1 (6 bases). The CDR3 nucleotides read TGTGCCAGCAGCTTACAGGGAGGGGGTAACTATGGCTACACCTTC. This gives the protein CASSLQGGGNYGYTF.